These 28 T cell receptor beta chains were all obtained from the same sample, sequenced in a study of blood T cell repertoires in COVID-19. Produced via immunoSEQ multiplex PCR; TCRdb's table is partial and in-frame only. The sample has more than 300,000 clones; around 91% are singletons. Sequencing was performed on peripheral blood. The receptor set was obtained from a woman between 40 and 50 years old with COVID-19, enrolled during active disease.

V is TRBV6-1 and J is TRBJ2-1, with 8 bases fitting TRBD1. Trimming removed 0 bases from V and 8 bases from J; junction bases left unmatched: 12. This CDR3 spans 17 amino acids. In germline, CDR1 is MNHNS, CDR2 SASEGT. CDR3 amino acids: CASSEAIGQGWDDEQFF. The CDR3 nucleotides are TGTGCCAGCAGTGAAGCAATCGGACAGGGCTGGGACGATGAGCAGTTCTTC.

This sequence joins TRBV7-9 and TRBJ2-7; 8 positions agree with TRBD1. After removal of 7 bases from V and 3 bases from J, the junction contained 8 bases not matched to a gene. Germline CDR1 and CDR2: SEHNR and FQNEAQ (reference sequence). The CDR3 runs 14 residues. CDR3 DNA: TGTGCCAGCACCCCCGGACAGGGCCTCTACGAGCAGTACTTC. Protein product: CASTPGQGLYEQYF.

The chain joins TRBV19 to TRBJ2-1; TRBD2 agrees at 11 bases. The V and J ends lost 3 bases and 9 bases, in that order; junction bases with no gene match: 10. The germline gives CDR1 LNHDA, CDR2 SQIVND (reference sequence). The CDR3 is 16 residues long. CDR3 bases: TGTGCCAGTAGTATCGAGCTAGCGGGAGGCCGCGTTGAGCAGTTCTTC. Translating gives CASSIELAGGRVEQFF. Variable domain in full (rest from reference TRBV19 and TRBJ2-1): DGGITQSPKYLFRKEGQNVTLSCEQNLNHDAMYWYRQDPGQGLRLIYYSQIVNDFQKGDIAEGYSVSREKKESFPLTVTSAQKNPTAFYLCASSIELAGGRVEQFFGPGTRLTVL.

The genes are TRBV3-1 (or the pseudogene TRBV3-2) and TRBJ2-7; D not certain. The CDR3 totals 16 residues. V was clipped by 3 bases and J by 2 bases, with 17 bases between them. Germline loops: CDR1 LGHDT, CDR2 YNNKEL (reference sequence). The CDR3 region is CASSHGPQVATYEQYF. The CDR3 DNA follows: TGTGCCAGCAGCCACGGCCCCCAGGTTGCCACCTACGAGCAGTACTTC.

This rearrangement joins TRBV20-1 to TRBJ1-4; 9 bases align to TRBD1. This CDR3 is built from 15 residues. Unmatched junction bases numbered 13, after V lost 6 bases and J lost 8 bases. CDR1 and CDR2 from the germline V gene are DFQATT and SNEGSKA (reference sequence). The CDR3 nucleotides are TGCAGTGCCAGTACCCCAGGACAGGGGCTGGAAAAACTGTTTTTT. Its translation is CSASTPGQGLEKLFF.

The V call is TRBV5-6, the J call TRBJ1-4; D ambiguous. This CDR3 comprises 14 residues. CDR1 SGHDT and CDR2 YYEEEE come from the germline V gene. Between the trimmed V and J ends, which lost 4 bases and 10 bases, there was a span of 17 bases. The CDR3 region is CASSNREIPPKLFF. CDR3 DNA: TGTGCCAGCAGCAACCGGGAAATCCCACCAAAACTGTTTTTT.

V gene TRBV28 combines with J gene TRBJ2-7; 8 bases match TRBD2. V was clipped by 8 bases and J by 5 bases; unmatched bases: 5. The CDR3 loop spans 12 amino acids. Germline V gene data show CDR1 as MDHEN and CDR2 as SYDVKM. The CDR3 DNA reads as TGTGCCAGCGGCGGGGGGCAGGACGAGCAGTACTTC. Its translation: CASGGGQDEQYF. Together with reference TRBV28 and TRBJ2-7, the CDR3 gives the full variable domain: DVKVTQSSRYLVKRTGEKVFLECVQDMDHENMFWYRQDPGLGLRLIYFSYDVKMKEKGDIPEGYSVSREKKERFSLILESASTNQTSMYLCASGGGQDEQYFGPGTRLTVT.

CDR3 DNA: TGTGCCAGCAGCTCCATAGGGACTAGAAAACTGTTTTTT. The encoded protein is CASSSIGTRKLFF. The gene calls are TRBV6-5 and TRBJ1-4; the D gene is possibly TRBD1 (5 bases). V lost 6 bases, J lost 10 bases, and 15 bases lay in between. Per germline, CDR1 MNHEY and CDR2 SVGAGI. The CDR3 contains 13 residues.

The chain joins TRBV7-9 to TRBJ2-2, with D tentatively TRBD1 (6 bases). V shed 2 bases and J shed 5 bases, with 12 bases lying between them. This CDR3 region has 15 residues. CDR1 SEHNR and CDR2 FQNEAQ come from the germline V gene (reference sequence). CDR3 DNA sequence: TGTGCCAGCAGCTTAATACAGGGAAAGACCGGGGAGCTGTTTTTT. It translates to CASSLIQGKTGELFF.

The V gene is TRBV5-1, the J gene TRBJ1-2, with TRBD1 matching 7 bases. V lost 7 bases to trimming and J lost 7 bases; unmatched junction nucleotides: 7. Germline assignment: CDR1 SGHRS and CDR2 YFSETQ. The CDR3 length is 12 residues. The chain's CDR3 is CASGGQVAGYTF. The CDR3 DNA follows: TGCGCCAGCGGAGGACAGGTGGCTGGCTACACCTTC.

V usage is TRBV6-4 and J usage is TRBJ2-1; D possibly corresponds to TRBD2 (5 bases). The V end lost 0 bases, the J end lost 6 bases, and 12 bases lay between the germline ends. CDR1 and CDR2 from the germline V gene are MRHNA and SNTAGT. This CDR3 is built from 15 residues. CDR3 in amino acids: CASSDSSTGVNEQFF. The CDR3 coding sequence is TGTGCCAGCAGTGACTCTTCGACCGGGGTCAATGAGCAGTTCTTC.

The genes are TRBV9 and TRBJ2-7, with D unclear. Trimming cost V 0 bases and J 2 bases, with 12 bases left between them. Germline loops: CDR1 SGDLS, CDR2 YYNGEE. CDR3 length: 15 residues. In DNA form, the CDR3 reads TGTGCCAGCAGCGTAGTGTCAGGCCCAACCTACGAGCAGTACTTC. Encoded protein: CASSVVSGPTYEQYF.

As DNA, the CDR3 is TGTGCCAGCAGCTTAATAACTACGAACACCGGGGAGCTGTTTTTT. Amino acids: CASSLITTNTGELFF. The chain combines TRBV7-9 with TRBJ2-2; D unresolved. CDR3 length: 15 amino acids. The germline V gene has CDR1 SEHNR and CDR2 FQNEAQ (reference sequence). With 2 bases removed from V and 0 bases from J, the gap between germline ends came to 7 bases. The variable domain in full, with the rest retrieved from reference TRBV7-9 and TRBJ2-2, is DTGVSQNPRHKITKRGQNVTFRCDPISEHNRLYWYRQTLGQGPEFLTYFQNEAQLEKSRLLSDRFSAERPKGSFSTLEIQRTEQGDSAMYLCASSLITTNTGELFFGEGSRLTVL.

The chain joins TRBV28 to TRBJ1-5; D remains ambiguous. The CDR3 is 12 residues long. V lost 7 bases and J 4 bases, leaving 8 bases between the germline ends. From germline, CDR1 is MDHEN and CDR2 SYDVKM. In DNA form, the CDR3 reads TGTGCCAGCAACTCGGAGAATCAGCCCCAGCATTTT. This gives the protein CASNSENQPQHF. Drawing the rest from reference TRBV28 and TRBJ1-5, the complete variable domain is DVKVTQSSRYLVKRTGEKVFLECVQDMDHENMFWYRQDPGLGLRLIYFSYDVKMKEKGDIPEGYSVSREKKERFSLILESASTNQTSMYLCASNSENQPQHFGDGTRLSIL.

The chain uses TRBV7-8 and TRBJ1-1; TRBD1 matches at 11 bases. Looked up from germline, CDR1 is SGHVS and CDR2 is FQNEAQ. V lost 2 bases and J lost 6; bases outside the gene matches: 8. CDR3 length: 16 residues. The CDR3 spells CASSLMGQGVFAEAFF. The CDR3 DNA sequence: TGTGCCAGCAGCTTAATGGGACAGGGGGTTTTCGCTGAAGCTTTCTTT.

The chain recombines TRBV6-2 or TRBV6-3 with TRBJ2-1, with 9 nucleotides matching TRBD2. Trimming removed 2 bases from V and 0 bases from J; junction bases left unmatched: 11. Germline CDR1 MNHEY, CDR2 SVGEGT. The CDR3 extends over 19 amino acids. The CDR3 spells CASSYILAGDPSSYNEQFF. DNA for the CDR3: TGTGCCAGCAGTTACATCTTAGCGGGAGACCCCAGCTCCTACAATGAGCAGTTCTTC.

This chain connects TRBV27 to TRBJ2-7, with D possibly matching TRBD1 (6 bases). The CDR3 has 16 amino acids. V was cut by 2 bases and J by 3 bases, with 17 bases left in between. Looked up from germline, CDR1 is MNHEY and CDR2 is SMNVEV (reference sequence). CDR3 sequence reads: CASSLRVGTIRYEQYF. CDR3 sequence (DNA): TGTGCCAGCAGTTTAAGGGTCGGGACAATCCGCTACGAGCAGTACTTC.

The chain is built from TRBV12-3 or TRBV12-4 and TRBJ1-1; 7 bases agree with TRBD1. The J segment lost 6 bases and the V segment lost 6 bases, leaving 4 bases of the junction unmatched. The CDR3 is 12 residues long. The CDR3 loop reads CASRFDRAEAFF. For the CDR3, the DNA is TGTGCCAGCAGATTCGACAGGGCTGAAGCTTTCTTT.

This clone showed up just once. The chain joins TRBV19 to TRBJ1-1; D unresolved. CDR1 and CDR2 from the germline V gene are LNHDA and SQIVND (reference sequence). V was cut by 0 bases and J by 1 base, with 12 bases left in between. The CDR3 runs to 16 residues. The CDR3 region is CASSIDSTYPNTEAFF. The CDR3 DNA follows: TGTGCCAGTAGTATAGATTCTACCTACCCGAACACTGAAGCTTTCTTT.

This chain links TRBV7-9 with TRBJ1-1; weak D call: TRBD1 (6 bases). The V end was cut by 6 bases, the J end by 3 bases, with 11 bases between. CDR1 is SEHNR and CDR2 is FQNEAQ in the germline V gene (reference sequence). The CDR3 is 13 amino acids. As DNA, the CDR3 is TGTGCCAGCAGGGAAGGGGGGGACACTGAAGCTTTCTTT. Its translation is CASREGGDTEAFF. Based on the CDR3 plus reference TRBV7-9 and TRBJ1-1, the full variable domain is DTGVSQNPRHKITKRGQNVTFRCDPISEHNRLYWYRQTLGQGPEFLTYFQNEAQLEKSRLLSDRFSAERPKGSFSTLEIQRTEQGDSAMYLCASREGGDTEAFFGQGTRLTVV.

This clone is a singleton in its sample. The rearrangement uses TRBV29-1 and TRBJ1-5; 7 nucleotides line up with TRBD1. The CDR3 length is 13 residues. Germline V CDR1 and CDR2: SQVTM, ANQGSEA. With 6 bases clipped from V and 3 bases from J, the junction kept 5 bases outside the gene matches. The CDR3 is CSVAGTDNQPQHF. Written as DNA, the CDR3 is TGCAGCGTGGCCGGGACAGACAATCAGCCCCAGCATTTT. The whole variable domain, filled in from reference TRBV29-1 and TRBJ1-5, reads SAVISQKPSRDICQRGTSLTIQCQVDSQVTMMFWYRQQPGQSLTLIATANQGSEATYESGFVIDKFPISRPNLTFSTLTVSNMSPEDSSIYLCSVAGTDNQPQHFGDGTRLSIL.

The chain couples TRBV6-5 to TRBJ1-1; TRBD1 might be the D (5 bases). Germline values: CDR1 MNHEY, CDR2 SVGAGI. This CDR3 is 15 amino acids long. The germline V and J ends were trimmed by 10 bases and 1 base, with 19 bases remaining between them. DNA of the CDR3: TGTGCCACCTCCCCTCCGGGACTCCAGAACACTGAAGCTTTCTTT. As protein: CATSPPGLQNTEAFF.

The chain is built from TRBV9 and TRBJ1-2; weak D call: TRBD1 (5 bases). This CDR3 region has 17 residues. V lost 4 bases and J 1 base, leaving 20 bases between the germline ends. Germline CDR1 SGDLS, CDR2 YYNGEE. CDR3 DNA sequence: TGTGCCAGCAGCCCTAAGACAGCAAATACTAATAACTATGGCTACACCTTC. Translating it yields CASSPKTANTNNYGYTF.

DNA of the CDR3: TGCAGCGTTGGTGGGCCTGGAAACACCATATATTTT. Translation gives CSVGGPGNTIYF. The genes are TRBV29-1 and TRBJ1-3; no clear D gene. The CDR3 runs to 12 residues. V was clipped by 4 bases and J by 2 bases, with 6 bases between them. Germline V gene sequence: CDR1 SQVTM, CDR2 ANQGSEA. The variable domain in full, with the rest retrieved from reference TRBV29-1 and TRBJ1-3, is SAVISQKPSRDICQRGTSLTIQCQVDSQVTMMFWYRQQPGQSLTLIATANQGSEATYESGFVIDKFPISRPNLTFSTLTVSNMSPEDSSIYLCSVGGPGNTIYFGEGSWLTVV.

The chain links TRBV27 to TRBJ1-1; no reliable D call. This CDR3 has 16 amino acids. V lost 4 bases and J lost 4, with 19 bases in between. Germline V CDR1 and CDR2: MNHEY, SMNVEV (reference sequence). The CDR3: CASSYDPMRGVTEAFF. DNA of the CDR3: TGTGCCAGCAGTTACGATCCCATGCGCGGGGTCACTGAAGCTTTCTTT.

The CDR3 loop is CASSQGNRGRDEQFF. The CDR3, as DNA: TGCGCCAGCAGCCAAGGTAACAGGGGGCGCGATGAGCAGTTCTTC. The V gene is TRBV4-3, the J gene TRBJ2-1, with TRBD1 matching 9 bases. The length of the CDR3 is 15 residues. The germline gives CDR1 LGHNA, CDR2 YSLEER. V shed 1 base and J 8 bases; nucleotides not matched to a gene: 6.

Written as DNA, the CDR3 is TGTGCCAGCAGTTATCCCGGACTAGATCATACGCAGTATTTT. Its protein product is CASSYPGLDHTQYF. The chain employs TRBV6-2 or TRBV6-3 and TRBJ2-3; 7 bases are a match to TRBD2. This CDR3 contains 14 residues. With V trimmed by 3 bases and J by 7 bases, 7 bases remained unmatched. Germline-derived CDR1 and CDR2 are MNHEY and SVGEGT.

The rearrangement uses TRBV3-1 (or the pseudogene TRBV3-2) and TRBJ2-1; D ambiguous. The V gene lost 0 bases and the J gene lost 1 base, with 7 bases spanning the gap. CDR3 length equals 15 residues. The germline V gene encodes CDR1 LGHDT and CDR2 YNNKEL (reference sequence). The CDR3, as DNA: TGTGCCAGCAGCCAAGACGCAGGTTCCTACAATGAGCAGTTCTTC. Amino acids: CASSQDAGSYNEQFF.